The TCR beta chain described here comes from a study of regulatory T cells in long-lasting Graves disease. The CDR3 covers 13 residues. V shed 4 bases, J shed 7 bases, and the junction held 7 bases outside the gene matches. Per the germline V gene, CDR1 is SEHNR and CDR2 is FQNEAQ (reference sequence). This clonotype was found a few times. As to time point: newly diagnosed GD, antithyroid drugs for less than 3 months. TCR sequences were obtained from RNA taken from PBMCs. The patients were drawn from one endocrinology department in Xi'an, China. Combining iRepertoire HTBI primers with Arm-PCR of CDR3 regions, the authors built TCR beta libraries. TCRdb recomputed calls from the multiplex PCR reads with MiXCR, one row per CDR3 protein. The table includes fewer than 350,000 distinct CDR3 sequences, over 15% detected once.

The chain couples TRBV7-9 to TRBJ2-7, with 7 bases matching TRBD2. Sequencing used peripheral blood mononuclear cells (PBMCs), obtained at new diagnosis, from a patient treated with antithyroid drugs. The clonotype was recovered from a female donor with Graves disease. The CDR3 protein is CASSWEGPREQYF. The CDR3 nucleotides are TGTGCCAGCAGCTGGGAGGGACCTAGGGAGCAGTACTTC.